This T cell receptor (beta chain) was sequenced in a study of CD4 and CD8 cells across lung adenocarcinoma regions. TCRdb called the PCR reads again in MiXCR, with one record for every CDR3 protein. This table holds some 16,000 distinct CDR3 sequences, less than 55% found once. This clonotype was found many times. One end of the junction varies from germline; a read error may be responsible. Donors had localized lung adenocarcinoma, a non-small cell lung cancer. This CDR3 has 12 amino acids. CDR1 is MNHNS and CDR2 is SASEGT in the germline V gene. Sequenced: CD8+ T cells from the center of a lung tumor. This rearrangement joins TRBV6-1 to TRBJ2-5; D possibly matches TRBD1 or TRBD2 (5 bases each). The origin of this receptor is a female donor with lung adenocarcinoma. The CD4 and CD8 labels of this study may be unreliable. CDR3 bases: TGTGCCAGCAGTGAGCAGGGAGAGACCCAGTACTTT. Translated: CASSEQGETQYF.